This TCR beta chain originates from a study of chemoradiotherapy in HPV16-positive cancers. Study-wide points: The functional HPV-specific definition rests on just a couple of HPV16-positive patients. HPV-responsive T-cell expansion during chemoradiotherapy was linked to improved recurrence-free survival in HPV16-positive patients. Non-HPV-specific T cells did not expand in tumors during treatment, whereas candidate HPV-specific clones and E7-related motifs did.

As to this clone: Its antigen is not known. At the DNA level, this CDR3 is encoded by other sequences in the same sample as well.

The V and J ends lost 6 bases and 4 bases respectively, with 7 bases between them. The CDR3 consists of 11 residues. CDR1 is MDHEN, CDR2 SYDVKM, per germline. Some clones are missing from TCRdb's copy, which holds only in-frame ones; the method was immunoSEQ multiplex PCR. There are about 14,000 clones in the sample; around 74% occur only once, and roughly 10% lies in the top ten. This receptor was identified in a human donor with HPV-associated anogenital cancer. This sequence joins TRBV28 and TRBJ2-7; D unresolved. The material was obtained from a patient who underwent chemoradiotherapy. The CDR3 is CASSLRYEQYF. The DNA for the CDR3 is TGTGCCAGCAGCCTCAGGTACGAGCAGTACTTC.